Reported below is one TCR beta chain. No antigen is known for it. Base qualities are not recorded, but no much larger clone differs from it by a single base. The record originates from a study of T cell changes during pregnancy in multiple sclerosis (dated by TCRdb to the late 2010s). In terms of the full investigation: The study looked at changes in the T cell repertoire across pregnancy in women with multiple sclerosis.

Preparation of the library involved the immunoSEQ multiplex PCR assay. The immuneACCESS repertoire file appears here via TCRdb, limited to in-frame rearrangements. These files lack a portion of the clones; in checked studies, under half of the deficit traces to unresolved V genes, and the cause of the others is not known. This sample lists around 20,000 clones; nearly 90% were detected once. Together, the top ten hold about 7.5% of the sample. The sequence was collected from a female donor in good health, enrolled as a control in a pregnancy study. Material: CD8+ T cells from peripheral blood mononuclear cells, obtained in the second trimester of pregnancy.

CDR3 sequence: CASSHTSGGATETQYF. The DNA reads as follows: TGTGCCAGCAGCCATACTAGCGGGGGGGCTACGGAGACCCAGTACTTC. Here the chain combines TRBV4-2 and TRBJ2-5, and 13 bases in between align with TRBD2. CDR1 and CDR2, per the germline V gene, are LGHNA and YNFKEQ. Spanning cysteine to phenylalanine, the CDR3 consists of 16 amino acids. CDR3 DNA is the only sequence kept; it has 48 bases, read in frame from the first base. Germline trimming amounts to 3 bases on V and 5 bases on J, with 6 as the count of junction bases outside the gene matches.